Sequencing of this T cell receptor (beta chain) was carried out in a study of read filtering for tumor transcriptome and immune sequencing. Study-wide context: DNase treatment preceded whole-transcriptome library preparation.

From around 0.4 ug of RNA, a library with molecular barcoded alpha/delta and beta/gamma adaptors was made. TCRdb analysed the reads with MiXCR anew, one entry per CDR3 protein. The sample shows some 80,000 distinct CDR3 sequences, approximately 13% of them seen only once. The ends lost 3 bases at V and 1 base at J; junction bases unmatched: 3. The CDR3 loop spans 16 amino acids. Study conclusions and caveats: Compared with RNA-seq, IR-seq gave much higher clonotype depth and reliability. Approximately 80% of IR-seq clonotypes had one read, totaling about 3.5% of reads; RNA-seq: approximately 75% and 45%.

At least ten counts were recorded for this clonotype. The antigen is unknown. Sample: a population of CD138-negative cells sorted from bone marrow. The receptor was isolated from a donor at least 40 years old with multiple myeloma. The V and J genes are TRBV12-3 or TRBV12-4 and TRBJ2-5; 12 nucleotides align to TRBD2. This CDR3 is CASSFSSGRVQETQYF. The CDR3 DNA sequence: TGTGCCAGCAGTTTTTCTAGCGGGAGGGTCCAAGAGACCCAGTACTTC.